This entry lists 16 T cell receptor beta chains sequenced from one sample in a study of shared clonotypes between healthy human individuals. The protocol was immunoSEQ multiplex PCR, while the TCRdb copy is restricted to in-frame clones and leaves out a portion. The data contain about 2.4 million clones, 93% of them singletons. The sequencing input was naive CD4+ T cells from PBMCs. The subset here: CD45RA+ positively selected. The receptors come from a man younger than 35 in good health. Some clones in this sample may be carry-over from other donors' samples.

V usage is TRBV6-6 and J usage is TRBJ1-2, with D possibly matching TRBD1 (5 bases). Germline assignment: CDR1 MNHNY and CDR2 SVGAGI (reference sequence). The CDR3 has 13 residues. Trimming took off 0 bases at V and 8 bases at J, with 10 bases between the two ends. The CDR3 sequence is CASSYSVAGGYTF. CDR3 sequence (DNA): TGTGCCAGCAGTTACTCGGTGGCAGGGGGCTACACCTTC.

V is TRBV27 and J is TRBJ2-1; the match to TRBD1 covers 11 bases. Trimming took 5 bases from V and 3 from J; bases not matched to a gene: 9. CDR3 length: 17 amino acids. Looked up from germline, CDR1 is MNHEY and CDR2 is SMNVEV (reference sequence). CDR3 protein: CASSRLVGTGGYNEQFF. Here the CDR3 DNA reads TGTGCCAGCAGTCGCTTGGTCGGGACAGGGGGCTACAATGAGCAGTTCTTC.

CDR3 in amino acids: CASSPVTTNEKLFF. Written as DNA, the CDR3 is TGTGCCAGCAGCCCAGTAACAACTAATGAAAAACTGTTTTTT. The chain employs TRBV5-6 and TRBJ1-4; D ambiguous. Germline lookup yields CDR1 SGHDT and CDR2 YYEEEE. This CDR3 is 14 amino acids long. Trimming pared 4 bases from V and 0 bases from J, leaving 7 bases between.

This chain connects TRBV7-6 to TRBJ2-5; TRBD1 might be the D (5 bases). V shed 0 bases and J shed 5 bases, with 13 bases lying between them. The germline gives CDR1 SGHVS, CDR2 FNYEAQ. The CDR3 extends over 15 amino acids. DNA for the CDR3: TGTGCCAGCAGCTTAGCGGCAGGGTTCTTGGAGACCCAGTACTTC. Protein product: CASSLAAGFLETQYF.

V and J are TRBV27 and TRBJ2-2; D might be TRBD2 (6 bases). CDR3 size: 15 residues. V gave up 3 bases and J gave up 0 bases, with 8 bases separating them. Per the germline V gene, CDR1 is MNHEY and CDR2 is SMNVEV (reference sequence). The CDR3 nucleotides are TGTGCCAGCAGTTTCTCGGGAGCGAACACCGGGGAGCTGTTTTTT. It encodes CASSFSGANTGELFF.

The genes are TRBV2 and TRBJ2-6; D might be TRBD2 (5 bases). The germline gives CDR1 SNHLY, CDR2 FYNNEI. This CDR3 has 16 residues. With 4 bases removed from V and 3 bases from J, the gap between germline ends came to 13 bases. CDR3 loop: CASSGSPSGGANVLTF. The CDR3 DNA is TGTGCCAGCAGTGGAAGTCCGAGCGGTGGGGCCAACGTCCTGACTTTC.

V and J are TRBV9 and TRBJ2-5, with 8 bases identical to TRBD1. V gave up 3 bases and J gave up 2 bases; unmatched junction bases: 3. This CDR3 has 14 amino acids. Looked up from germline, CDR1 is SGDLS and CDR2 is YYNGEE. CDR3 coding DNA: TGTGCCAGCAGCGGTCGGACAGGGCAAGAGACCCAGTACTTC. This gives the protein CASSGRTGQETQYF. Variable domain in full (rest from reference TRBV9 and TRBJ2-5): DSGVTQTPKHLITATGQRVTLRCSPRSGDLSVYWYQQSLDQGLQFLIQYYNGEERAKGNILERFSAQQFPDLHSELNLSSLELGDSALYFCASSGRTGQETQYFGPGTRLLVL.

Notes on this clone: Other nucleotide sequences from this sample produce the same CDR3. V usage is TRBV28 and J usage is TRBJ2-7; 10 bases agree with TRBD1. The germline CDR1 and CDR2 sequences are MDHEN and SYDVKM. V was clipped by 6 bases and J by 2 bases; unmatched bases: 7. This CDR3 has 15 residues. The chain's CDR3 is CASSRPGQGPYEQYF. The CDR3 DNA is TGTGCCAGCAGCCGGCCGGGACAGGGGCCCTACGAGCAGTACTTC.

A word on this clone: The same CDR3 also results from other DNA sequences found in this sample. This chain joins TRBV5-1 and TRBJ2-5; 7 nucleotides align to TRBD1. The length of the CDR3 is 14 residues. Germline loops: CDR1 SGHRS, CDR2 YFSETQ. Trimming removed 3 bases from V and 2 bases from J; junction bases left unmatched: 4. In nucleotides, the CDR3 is TGCGCCAGCAGCTCCGGACAGGTTCAAGAGACCCAGTACTTC. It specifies CASSSGQVQETQYF. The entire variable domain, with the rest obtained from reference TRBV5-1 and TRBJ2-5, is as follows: KAGVTQTPRYLIKTRGQQVTLSCSPISGHRSVSWYQQTPGQGLQFLFEYFSETQRNKGNFPGRFSGRQFSNSRSEMNVSTLELGDSALYLCASSSGQVQETQYFGPGTRLLVL.

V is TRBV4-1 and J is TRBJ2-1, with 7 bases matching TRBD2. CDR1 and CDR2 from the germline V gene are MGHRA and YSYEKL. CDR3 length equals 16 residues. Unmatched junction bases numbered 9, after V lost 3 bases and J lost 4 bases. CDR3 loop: CASSQTLAEEYNEQFF. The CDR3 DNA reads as TGCGCCAGCAGCCAGACCCTAGCGGAAGAATACAATGAGCAGTTCTTC.

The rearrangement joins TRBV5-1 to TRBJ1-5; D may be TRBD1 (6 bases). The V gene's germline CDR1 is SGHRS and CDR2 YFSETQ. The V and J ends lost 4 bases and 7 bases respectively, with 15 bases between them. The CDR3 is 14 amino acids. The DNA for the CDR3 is TGCGCCAGCAGCCCGGAAGAGGGGGGACAGCCCCAGCATTTT. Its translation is CASSPEEGGQPQHF.

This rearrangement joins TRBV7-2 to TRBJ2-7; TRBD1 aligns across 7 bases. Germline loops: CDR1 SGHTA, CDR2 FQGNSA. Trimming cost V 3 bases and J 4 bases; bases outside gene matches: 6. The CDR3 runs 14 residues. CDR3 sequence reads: CASSFRGQIYEQYF. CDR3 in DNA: TGTGCCAGCAGCTTCCGGGGACAGATATACGAGCAGTACTTC.

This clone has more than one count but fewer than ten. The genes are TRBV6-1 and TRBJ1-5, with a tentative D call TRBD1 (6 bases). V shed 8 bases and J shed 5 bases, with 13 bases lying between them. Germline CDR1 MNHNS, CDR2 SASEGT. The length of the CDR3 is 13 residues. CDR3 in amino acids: CASEGTSYQPQHF. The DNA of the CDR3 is TGTGCCAGCGAAGGGACATCTTATCAGCCCCAGCATTTT.

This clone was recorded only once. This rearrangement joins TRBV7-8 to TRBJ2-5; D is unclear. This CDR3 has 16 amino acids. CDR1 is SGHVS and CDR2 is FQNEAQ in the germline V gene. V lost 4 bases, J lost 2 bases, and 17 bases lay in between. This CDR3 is CASSSPDRDDQETQYF. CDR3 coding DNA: TGTGCCAGCAGCTCACCCGACCGCGACGATCAAGAGACCCAGTACTTC. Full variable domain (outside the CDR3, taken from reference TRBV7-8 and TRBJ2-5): GAGVSQSPRYKVAKRGQDVALRCDPISGHVSLFWYQQALGQGPEFLTYFQNEAQLDKSGLPSDRFFAERPEGSVSTLKIQRTQQEDSAVYLCASSSPDRDDQETQYFGPGTRLLVL.

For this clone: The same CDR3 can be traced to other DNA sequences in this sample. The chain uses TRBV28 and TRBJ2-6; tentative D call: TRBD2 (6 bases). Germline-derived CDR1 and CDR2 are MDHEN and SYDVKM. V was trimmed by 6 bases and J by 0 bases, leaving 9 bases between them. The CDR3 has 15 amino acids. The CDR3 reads CASRPGGSGANVLTF. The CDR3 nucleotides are TGTGCCAGCAGGCCCGGGGGCTCTGGGGCCAACGTCCTGACTTTC.

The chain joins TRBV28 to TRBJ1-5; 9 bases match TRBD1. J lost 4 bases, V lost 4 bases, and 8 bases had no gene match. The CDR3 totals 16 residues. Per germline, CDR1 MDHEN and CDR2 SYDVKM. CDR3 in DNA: TGTGCCAGCAGTTCCTCCGGGGGGACAGGGAATCAGCCCCAGCATTTT. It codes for CASSSSGGTGNQPQHF.